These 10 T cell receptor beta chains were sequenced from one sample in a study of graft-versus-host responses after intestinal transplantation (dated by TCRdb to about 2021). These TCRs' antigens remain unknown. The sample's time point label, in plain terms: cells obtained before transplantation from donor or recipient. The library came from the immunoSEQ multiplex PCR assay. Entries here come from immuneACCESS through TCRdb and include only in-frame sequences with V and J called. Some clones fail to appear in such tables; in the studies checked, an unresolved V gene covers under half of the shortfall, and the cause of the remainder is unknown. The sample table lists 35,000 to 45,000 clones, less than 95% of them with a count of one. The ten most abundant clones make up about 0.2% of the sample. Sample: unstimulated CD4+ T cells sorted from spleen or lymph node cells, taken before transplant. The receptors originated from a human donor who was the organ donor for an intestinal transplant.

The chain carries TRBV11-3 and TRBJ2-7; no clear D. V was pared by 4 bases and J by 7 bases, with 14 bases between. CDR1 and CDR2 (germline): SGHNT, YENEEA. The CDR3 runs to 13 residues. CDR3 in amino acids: CASSWTTVGEQYF. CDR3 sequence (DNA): TGTGCCAGCAGCTGGACCACAGTCGGGGAGCAGTACTTC.

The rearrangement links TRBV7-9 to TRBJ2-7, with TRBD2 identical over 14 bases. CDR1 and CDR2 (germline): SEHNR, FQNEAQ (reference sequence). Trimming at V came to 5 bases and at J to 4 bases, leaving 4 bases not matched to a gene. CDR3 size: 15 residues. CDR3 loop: CASSTRTSGRYEQYF. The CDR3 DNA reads TGTGCCAGCAGCACCAGGACTAGCGGGAGGTACGAGCAGTACTTC.

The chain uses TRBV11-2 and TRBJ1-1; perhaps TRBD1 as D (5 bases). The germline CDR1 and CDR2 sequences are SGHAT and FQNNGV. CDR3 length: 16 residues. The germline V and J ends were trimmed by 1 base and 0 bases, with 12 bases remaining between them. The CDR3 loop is CASSLAPGFMNTEAFF. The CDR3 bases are TGTGCCAGCAGCTTAGCCCCAGGGTTCATGAACACTGAAGCTTTCTTT.

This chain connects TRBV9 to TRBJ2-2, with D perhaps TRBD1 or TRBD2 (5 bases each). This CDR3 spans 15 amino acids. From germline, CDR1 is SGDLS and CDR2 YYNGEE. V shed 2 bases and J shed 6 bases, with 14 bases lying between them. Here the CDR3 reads CASSVGASFAGELFF. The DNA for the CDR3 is TGTGCCAGCAGCGTTGGGGCTAGCTTCGCCGGGGAGCTGTTTTTT.

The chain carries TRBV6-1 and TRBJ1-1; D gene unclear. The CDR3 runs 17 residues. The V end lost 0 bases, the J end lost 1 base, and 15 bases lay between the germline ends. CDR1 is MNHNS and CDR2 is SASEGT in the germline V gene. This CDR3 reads CASSEAGWAGGNTEAFF. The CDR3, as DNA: TGTGCCAGCAGTGAAGCCGGGTGGGCAGGCGGGAACACTGAAGCTTTCTTT.

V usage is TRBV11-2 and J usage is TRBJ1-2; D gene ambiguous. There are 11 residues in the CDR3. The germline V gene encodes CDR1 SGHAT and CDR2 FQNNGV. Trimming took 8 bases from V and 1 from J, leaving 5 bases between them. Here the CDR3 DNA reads TGTGCCAGCGGGAATAACTATGGCTACACCTTC. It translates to CASGNNYGYTF.

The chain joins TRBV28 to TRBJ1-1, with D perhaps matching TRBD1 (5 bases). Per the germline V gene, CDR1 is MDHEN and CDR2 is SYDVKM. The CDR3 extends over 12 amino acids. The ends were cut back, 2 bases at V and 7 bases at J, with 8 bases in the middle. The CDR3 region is CASSLKGYEAFF. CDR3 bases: TGTGCCAGCAGTTTAAAGGGGTATGAAGCTTTCTTT.

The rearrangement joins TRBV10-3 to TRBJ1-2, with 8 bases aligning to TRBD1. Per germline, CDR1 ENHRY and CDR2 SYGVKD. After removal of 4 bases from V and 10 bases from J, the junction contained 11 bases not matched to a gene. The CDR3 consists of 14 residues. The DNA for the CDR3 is TGTGCCATCAGTGGACGGACAGGGTCCGAGTCCTACACCTTC. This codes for CAISGRTGSESYTF.

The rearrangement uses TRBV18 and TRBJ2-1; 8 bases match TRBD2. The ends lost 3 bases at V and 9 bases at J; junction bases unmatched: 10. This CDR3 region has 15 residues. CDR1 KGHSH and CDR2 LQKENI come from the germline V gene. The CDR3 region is CASSPSGGSQSEQFF. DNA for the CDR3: TGTGCCAGCTCACCCAGCGGGGGCTCCCAAAGTGAGCAGTTCTTC.

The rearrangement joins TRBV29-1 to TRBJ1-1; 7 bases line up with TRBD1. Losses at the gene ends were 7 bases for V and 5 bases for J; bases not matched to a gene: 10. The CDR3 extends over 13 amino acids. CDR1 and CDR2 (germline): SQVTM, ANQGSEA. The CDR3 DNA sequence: TGCAGCGAACAGGGGATTGGTAGGACTGAAGCTTTCTTT. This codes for CSEQGIGRTEAFF.